This entry concerns a single T cell receptor beta chain. Germline V gene lookup returns CDR1 SGHAT and CDR2 FQNNGV. This CDR3 is 16 amino acids long. The V segment lost 1 base and the J segment 3 bases; nucleotides outside the gene matches: 5. This record belongs to a study of technical replicates of blood from four donors. TCRdb's table, derived via immunoSEQ multiplex PCR, lists solely in-frame clones and lacks some. This table has roughly 73,000 clones, around 93% appearing once. The sample was T cells isolated from PBMCs. This TCR came from a human donor in good health. V gene TRBV11-2 combines with J gene TRBJ2-3; TRBD2 matches at 9 bases. CDR3 coding DNA: TGTGCCAGCAGCTTAGTAAGCGGGGGGCCTACAGATACGCAGTATTTT. It is translated as CASSLVSGGPTDTQYF.